This T cell receptor (beta chain) comes out of a study of blood T cell repertoires in COVID-19. Study summary: Acute and convalescent COVID-19 specimens originated in the United States, Italy and Spain. Sample material is recorded as cDNA or gDNA derived from T cells, B-cell-depleted T cells, or PBMCs.

Authors' processing steps: Amplification of reference gene primers provided the estimated nucleated cell counts. Produced via immunoSEQ multiplex PCR; TCRdb's table is partial and in-frame only. D and trimming were read from the DNA, whereas the V and J calls and clone size are those reported in that table. The sample shows about 86,000 clones, 70% to 85% of them seen only once. Germline CDR1 is KGHSH and CDR2 is LQKENI. Trimming cost V 6 bases and J 8 bases; bases outside gene matches: 11. The CDR3 is made up of 15 amino acids. The gene calls are TRBV18 and TRBJ2-2; 8 bases match TRBD1. This sequence originates from a man between 65 and 79 years old with acute or convalescent COVID-19. Sequencing was performed on peripheral blood. CDR3 sequence (DNA): TGTGCCAGCTCCCTGCCCTTGGACAGGGTAGGGGAGCTGTTTTTT. Protein: CASSLPLDRVGELFF. Drawing the rest from reference TRBV18 and TRBJ2-2, the complete variable domain is NAGVMQNPRHLVRRRGQEARLRCSPMKGHSHVYWYRQLPEEGLKFMVYLQKENIIDESGMPKERFSAEFPKEGPSILRIQQVVRGDSAAYFCASSLPLDRVGELFFGEGSRLTVL.